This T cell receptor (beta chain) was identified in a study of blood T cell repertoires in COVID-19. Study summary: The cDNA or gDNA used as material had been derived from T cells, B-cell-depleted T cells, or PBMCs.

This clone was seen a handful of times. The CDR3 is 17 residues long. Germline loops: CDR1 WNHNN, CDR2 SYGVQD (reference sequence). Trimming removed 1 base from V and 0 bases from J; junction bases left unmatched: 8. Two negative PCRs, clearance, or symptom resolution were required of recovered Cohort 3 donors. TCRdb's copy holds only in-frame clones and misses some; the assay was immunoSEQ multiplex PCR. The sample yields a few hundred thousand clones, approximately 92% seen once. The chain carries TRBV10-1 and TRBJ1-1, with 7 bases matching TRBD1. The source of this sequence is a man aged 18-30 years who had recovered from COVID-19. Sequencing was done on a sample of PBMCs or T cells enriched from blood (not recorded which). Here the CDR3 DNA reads TGCGCCAGCAGTGAGTACACGACAGGGAGTATGAACACTGAAGCTTTCTTT. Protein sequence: CASSEYTTGSMNTEAFF.